This passage covers 12 T cell receptor beta chains from one sample sequenced in a study of beta chain features in type 1 diabetes. What was sequenced were expressed TCRB transcripts, since all of the isolated RNA had been reverse transcribed. TCRdb's copy holds only in-frame clones and misses some; the assay was immunoSEQ multiplex PCR. The sample has 140,000 to 150,000 clones; roughly 50% are singletons. Sequencing used Tregs from blood. Receptors were obtained from a man between 18 and 35 years old in good health.

This clone was counted between two and nine times. The J gene is TRBJ2-7, the V gene TRBV7-2, with D possibly TRBD1 on 6 matching bases. V lost 1 base to trimming and J lost 4 bases, with 14 bases between them. Germline values: CDR1 SGHTA, CDR2 FQGNSA. The CDR3 has 15 residues. Here the CDR3 reads CASSLVRERGYEQYF. The CDR3 bases are TGTGCCAGCAGCTTAGTTCGGGAAAGGGGGTACGAGCAGTACTTC.

The CDR3 DNA is TGTGCCAGCAGCCCCTCGCGGGGGAGGAGAGATACGCAGTATTTT. Its protein is CASSPSRGRRDTQYF. The chain recombines TRBV7-3 with TRBJ2-3, with 7 bases that match TRBD2. Germline CDR1 SGHTA, CDR2 FQGTGA. The ends lost 5 bases at V and 5 bases at J; junction bases unmatched: 10. The length of the CDR3 is 15 residues.

This clone was observed a few times. The rearrangement links TRBV6-1 to TRBJ1-2; D ambiguous. CDR1 is MNHNS and CDR2 is SASEGT in the germline V gene. V lost 4 bases and J lost 8, with 14 bases in between. The CDR3 contains 13 residues. The CDR3 reads CASSGDGLWGYTF. DNA of the CDR3: TGTGCCAGCAGTGGCGACGGACTTTGGGGCTACACCTTC.

As regards this clone: Here the CDR3 omits its conserved ending phenylalanine or tryptophan, so a read error is the likely source. The DNA is omitted, as the CDR3 cannot be located on it reliably, and the CDR3 follows TCRdb's listing. This sequence joins TRBV14 and TRBJ2-7; TRBD1, the D gene given by the table, was not confirmed from the DNA. The CDR3 length is 11 residues, termini included. From germline, CDR1 is SGHDN and CDR2 FVKESK. The CDR3 sequence: CASSQGRSPGL.

Remarks on this clone: The junction does not match germline at one end; this may be a read error. V usage is TRBV4-1 and J usage is TRBJ2-1; the match to TRBD2 covers 9 bases. Germline lookup yields CDR1 MGHRA and CDR2 YSYEKL. This CDR3 is 13 amino acids long. The DNA for the CDR3 is TGCGCCAGCAGCCAGGAGCACGGGACTAGCAATGTCTTC. This translates into CASSQEHGTSNVF.

The rearrangement uses TRBV2 and TRBJ1-4; the D gene is possibly TRBD1 (5 bases). Between the trimmed V and J ends, which lost 8 bases and 8 bases, there was a span of 15 bases. The CDR3 contains 13 residues. Germline V CDR1 and CDR2: SNHLY, FYNNEI. The DNA of the CDR3 is TGTGCCAGCCGGCCAGGGCGGGGGGAAAAACTGTTTTTT. Translated: CASRPGRGEKLFF.

This chain links TRBV7-2 with TRBJ2-5; no reliable D call. CDR1 and CDR2 (germline): SGHTA, FQGNSA. This CDR3 has 13 residues. The V gene lost 4 bases and the J gene lost 5 bases, with 11 bases spanning the gap. The CDR3 DNA reads TGTGCCAGCAGCTCGGTCCTACTGGAGACCCAGTACTTC. This encodes CASSSVLLETQYF.

The gene calls are TRBV19 and TRBJ2-2; no definite D call. Trimming removed 0 bases from V and 5 bases from J, with 13 bases in between. The CDR3 spans 16 residues. Germline V gene lookup returns CDR1 LNHDA and CDR2 SQIVND (reference sequence). The CDR3 protein is CASSIDRRRQTGELFF. CDR3 bases: TGTGCCAGTAGTATAGATCGGCGCCGACAAACCGGGGAGCTGTTTTTT.

This chain connects TRBV15 to TRBJ2-7; 14 nucleotides line up with TRBD2. The V and J ends lost 1 base and 6 bases, in that order; junction bases with no gene match: 14. The germline V gene encodes CDR1 LNHNV and CDR2 YYDKDF (reference sequence). This CDR3 contains 19 residues. The chain's CDR3 is CATSRATGLAGGPVGEQYF. The CDR3 nucleotides are TGTGCCACCAGCAGAGCAACCGGACTAGCGGGAGGCCCTGTTGGCGAGCAGTACTTC.

Only a few counts were recorded for this clone. This chain links TRBV5-1 with TRBJ1-1; perhaps TRBD1 as D (5 bases). This CDR3 comprises 14 residues. In germline, CDR1 is SGHRS, CDR2 YFSETQ. Trimming pared 0 bases from V and 5 bases from J, leaving 11 bases between. DNA of the CDR3: TGCGCCAGCAGCTTGGGGGTCTCAGGGACTGAAGCTTTCTTT. Translating it yields CASSLGVSGTEAFF.

The table lists this clone with a few counts. CDR3 sequence reads: CSAGTAREAFF. The CDR3, as DNA: TGCAGCGCAGGTACGGCCCGTGAAGCTTTCTTT. The chain carries TRBV29-1 and TRBJ1-1; the D is unclear. The germline CDR1 and CDR2 sequences are SQVTM and ANQGSEA. This CDR3 has 11 residues. V lost 7 bases and J lost 7, with 13 bases in between.

The chain recombines TRBV11-2 with TRBJ2-7; 12 bases line up with TRBD2. The CDR3 has 15 amino acids. Germline assignment: CDR1 SGHAT and CDR2 FQNNGV. The V and J ends lost 5 bases and 5 bases, in that order; junction bases with no gene match: 7. This CDR3 is CASSIGGLAGNEQYF. Here the CDR3 DNA reads TGTGCCAGCAGCATAGGGGGACTAGCGGGCAACGAGCAGTACTTC.